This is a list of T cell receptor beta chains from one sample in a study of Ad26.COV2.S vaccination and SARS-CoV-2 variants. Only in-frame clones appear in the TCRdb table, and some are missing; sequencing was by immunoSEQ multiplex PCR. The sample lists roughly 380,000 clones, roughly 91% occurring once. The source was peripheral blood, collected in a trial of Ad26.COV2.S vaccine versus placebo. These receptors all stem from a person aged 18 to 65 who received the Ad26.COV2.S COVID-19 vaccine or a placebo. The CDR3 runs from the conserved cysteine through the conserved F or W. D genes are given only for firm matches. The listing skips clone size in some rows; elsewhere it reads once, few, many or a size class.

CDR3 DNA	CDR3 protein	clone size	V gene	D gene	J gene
TGTGCCAGCGCCACAAACCAAGATACGCAGTATTTT	CASATNQDTQYF	-	TRBV18	-	TRBJ2-3
TGCGCCAGCAGGGGGGTGTACGAGCAGTACTTC	CASRGVYEQYF	-	TRBV5-1	-	TRBJ2-7
TGTGCCAGTACTCAATCCCTGGGGACCTCTGGAAACACCATATATTTT	CASTQSLGTSGNTIYF	-	TRBV19	-	TRBJ1-3
TGTGCCAGCAGTCCCCTAGCTTATAGTCCCTACAATGAGCAGTTCTTC	CASSPLAYSPYNEQFF	-	TRBV6-2/TRBV6-3	-	TRBJ2-1
TGTGCCAGCAGCAAAGGAGGGCAGAAAAGCTCCTATAATTCACCCCTCCACTTT	CASSKGGQKSSYNSPLHF	once	TRBV21-1	-	TRBJ1-6
TGTGCCAGCAGCCCCGGGACAACAACTAATGAAAAACTGTTTTTT	CASSPGTTTNEKLFF	-	TRBV7-8	-	TRBJ1-4
TGTGCCAGCAAACCCGAAGGGGCCACCGGGGAGCTGTTTTTT	CASKPEGATGELFF	-	TRBV27	-	TRBJ2-2
TGCGCCAGCAGCTTGGGGGACAGGTTGCGGTGGGATACGCAGTATTTT	CASSLGDRLRWDTQYF	-	TRBV5-1	TRBD1	TRBJ2-3
TGTGCCAGCAGTTACTCGAGGGACCCGAAGTTCTTC	CASSYSRDPKFF	-	TRBV6-2/TRBV6-3	-	TRBJ2-1
TGTGCCAGCAGCCAAGAAACAAGCGGGGGGGCATACGAGCAGTACTTC	CASSQETSGGAYEQYF	-	TRBV4-2	TRBD2	TRBJ2-7
TGCGCCAGCAGCCAAGATAGACTAGGCCACGAGCAGTACTTC	CASSQDRLGHEQYF	-	TRBV4-3	-	TRBJ2-7
TGTGCCAGCAGAGCAAATCGGAGACTAATCCAAAACATTCAGTACTTC	CASRANRRLIQNIQYF	once	TRBV6-6	-	TRBJ2-4
TGCAGCGTTGAAAAGGGACTAGCGTTATACAATGAGCAGTTCTTC	CSVEKGLALYNEQFF	-	TRBV29-1	TRBD2	TRBJ2-1
TGTGCCAGCAGCCTCCTCCTAGCGGGGGGGCAAATTGGCACAGATACGCAGTATTTT	CASSLLLAGGQIGTDTQYF	-	TRBV7-2	TRBD2	TRBJ2-3
TGTGCCAGCAGCGCGTGGACCGATACGCAGTATTTT	CASSAWTDTQYF	-	TRBV9	-	TRBJ2-3
TGTGCCAGCTCACCTTCGGGACAGGGGGGGACTGAAGCTTTCTTT	CASSPSGQGGTEAFF	-	TRBV18	TRBD1	TRBJ1-1
TGCGCCAGCAGCCGAAATAGCGGGGGAGGTTTTTTAACGCAGTATTTT	CASSRNSGGGFLTQYF	-	TRBV4-1	TRBD2	TRBJ2-3
TGTGCCAGCAGCGTGTCTGGGCTCTCGAACACTGAAGCTTTCTTT	CASSVSGLSNTEAFF	few	TRBV9	-	TRBJ1-1
TGTGCCAGCAGCTCGACACCCTATGGCTACACCTTC	CASSSTPYGYTF	-	TRBV11-2	-	TRBJ1-2
TGTGCCAGCAGCCAATCTGGGGCTGAAGCTTTCTTT	CASSQSGAEAFF	few	TRBV16	-	TRBJ1-1
TGTGCCAGCAGCCCTGCAGGGGGACAGTTCTCAGGGACTGAAGCTTTCTTT	CASSPAGGQFSGTEAFF	-	TRBV7-3	TRBD1	TRBJ1-1
TGTGCCACCTCGGGCGGGGCCTACAATGAGCAGTTCTTC	CATSGGAYNEQFF	-	TRBV5-5	-	TRBJ2-1
TGTGCCAGCAGCTCCGGGGAAAACACTGAAGCTTTCTTT	CASSSGENTEAFF	-	TRBV21-1	-	TRBJ1-1
TGTGCCAGCTCACCACCCCGGGACAGGGTGAACACTGAAGCTTTCTTT	CASSPPRDRVNTEAFF	-	TRBV18	TRBD1	TRBJ1-1
TGCAGCGCTTTAGACAGTCCCGGCTACACCTTC	CSALDSPGYTF	-	TRBV29-1	-	TRBJ1-2
TGTGCCAGCAGTGTCGACCTGGACAGGGGCAAGGACACTGAAGCTTTCTTT	CASSVDLDRGKDTEAFF	-	TRBV27	TRBD1	TRBJ1-1
TGTGCCAGCAGAAATAGAGGGGGCGCTGGGGCCAACGTCCTGACTTTC	CASRNRGGAGANVLTF	once	TRBV13	TRBD1	TRBJ2-6
TGTGCCAGCAGTTACTTGGGGACCAACTACGAGCAGTACTTC	CASSYLGTNYEQYF	-	TRBV6-6	-	TRBJ2-7
TGTGCCACCGGGGACGGAGGCTCTGGAAACACCATATATTTT	CATGDGGSGNTIYF	-	TRBV19	-	TRBJ1-3
TGTGCCAGCCCTCAGGGGGGACAGCGCTACACCTTC	CASPQGGQRYTF	-	TRBV7-3	TRBD1	TRBJ1-2
TGCGCCACTGGGGGCGGGGGGGACTATGGCTACACCTTC	CATGGGGDYGYTF	-	TRBV4-1	-	TRBJ1-2
TGTGCCAGCAGCTTGGGTGGGAGCAGCCCAGATACGCAGTATTTT	CASSLGGSSPDTQYF	-	TRBV5-4	-	TRBJ2-3
TGTGCCAGCAGCTTAAAAGGCCAGGGAGGAGATGAAAAACTGTTTTTT	CASSLKGQGGDEKLFF	once	TRBV7-9	-	TRBJ1-4
TGTGCCAGCAGCCGAGGGGACAGGGCAAACACTGAAGCTTTCTTT	CASSRGDRANTEAFF	-	TRBV7-8	TRBD1	TRBJ1-1
TGTGCCAGCAGCGTAGCTCCGGGGGCCTACAATGAGCAGTTCTTC	CASSVAPGAYNEQFF	-	TRBV9	-	TRBJ2-1
TGTGCCAGCAGTGACCGCGGGGGGCACTACAATGAGCAGTTCTTC	CASSDRGGHYNEQFF	-	TRBV6-1	TRBD2	TRBJ2-1
TGTGCCAGCAGTTACTCGTCTTTAGACATACGCTACGAGCAGTACTTC	CASSYSSLDIRYEQYF	-	TRBV6-5	-	TRBJ2-7
TGTGCCAGCTCACCGCTAGGGGAAGCTCCTCCAACTGGGGCCAACGTCCTGACTTTC	CASSPLGEAPPTGANVLTF	once	TRBV18	-	TRBJ2-6
TGTGCCTGGAGTGTAGCAGGGGCAATGGGTTTCTTT	CAWSVAGAMGFF	-	TRBV30	-	TRBJ1-1
TGTGCCTGGAGTCTCAGGGCAACTAATGAAAAACTGTTTTTT	CAWSLRATNEKLFF	-	TRBV30	-	TRBJ1-4
TGTGCCAGCTCACCACCTGAGGGGGGTGGGGGTGCTGAAGCTTTCTTT	CASSPPEGGGGAEAFF	-	TRBV18	-	TRBJ1-1
TGCGCCAGCAGCCCCCGGGACAGGACCTACGAGCAGTACTTC	CASSPRDRTYEQYF	once	TRBV5-1	TRBD1	TRBJ2-7
TGTGCCAGCAGCTCAAGCCCCAACAATGAGCAGTTCTTC	CASSSSPNNEQFF	-	TRBV7-2	-	TRBJ2-1
TGTGCCTGGAGTCCCGACAGAGTGGGAGATACGCAGTATTTT	CAWSPDRVGDTQYF	-	TRBV30	-	TRBJ2-3
TGTGCCAGTAGGCGGAGGGCCGGGGATCAGCCCCAGCATTTT	CASRRRAGDQPQHF	few	TRBV19	-	TRBJ1-5